This is a list of T cell receptor beta chains from one sample in a study of siplizumab effects on memory and regulatory T cells. Clones were sequenced by immunoSEQ multiplex PCR, and TCRdb holds only the in-frame ones, with some missing. The repertoire holds 85,000 to 130,000 clones, with about 92% as singletons. The sequenced material came from Tregs sorted from blood. These receptors were obtained from a human donor in good health. CDR3s include the opening cysteine and the closing phenylalanine or tryptophan. D genes are given only for firm matches. Clone size appears in some rows only: once, few, many, or a class for an expanded clone.

v_gene	d_gene	abundance	j_gene	CDR3aa	CDR3nt
TRBV7-8	NA	NA	TRBJ2-3	CASSLALDTQYF	TGTGCCAGCAGCTTAGCGTTAGATACGCAGTATTTT
TRBV5-8	NA	NA	TRBJ1-1	CASSWVYVLEAFF	TGTGCCAGCAGCTGGGTGTATGTCCTTGAAGCTTTCTTT
TRBV4-1	TRBD2	NA	TRBJ2-7	CASSSGLAGQGASYEQYF	TGCGCCAGCAGCTCGGGACTAGCGGGCCAGGGGGCCTCCTACGAGCAGTACTTC
TRBV2	NA	NA	TRBJ2-7	CASSADDTYEQYF	TGTGCCAGCAGTGCGGACGATACCTACGAGCAGTACTTC
TRBV11-3	NA	NA	TRBJ1-1	CASSLSREGEAFF	TGTGCCAGCAGCTTATCCAGGGAGGGTGAAGCTTTCTTT
TRBV5-1	NA	NA	TRBJ2-1	CASSLELSHEQFF	TGCGCCAGCAGCTTGGAACTATCGCATGAGCAGTTCTTC
TRBV5-1	NA	NA	TRBJ2-5	CASSLVRSDQTQYF	TGCGCCAGCAGCTTGGTGCGGTCCGATCAGACCCAGTACTTC
TRBV21-1	NA	NA	TRBJ2-1	CASSKGRELADIYNEQFF	TGTGCCAGCAGCAAAGGGCGGGAACTAGCGGACATATACAATGAGCAGTTCTTC
TRBV27	TRBD2	once	TRBJ2-1	CASSFASGRLTYNEQFF	TGTGCCAGCAGTTTTGCTAGCGGGAGGTTAACCTACAATGAGCAGTTCTTC
TRBV30	NA	NA	TRBJ2-1	CAWRLLRRASYNEQFF	TGTGCCTGGAGGCTCCTCAGGCGGGCCTCCTACAATGAGCAGTTCTTC
TRBV19	NA	NA	TRBJ1-4	CASRPTLLSSEKLFF	TGTGCCAGTAGGCCGACACTTCTTTCGAGTGAAAAACTGTTTTTT
TRBV4-1	NA	NA	TRBJ2-7	CASSQDSRYEQYF	TGCGCCAGCAGCCAAGATAGCCGCTACGAGCAGTACTTC
TRBV10-1	NA	NA	TRBJ2-3	CASSPSGEDTQYF	TGCGCCAGCAGCCCCTCCGGGGAGGATACGCAGTATTTT
TRBV6-1	NA	NA	TRBJ1-3	CASSQGTGNTIYF	TGTGCCAGTTCACAGGGCACTGGAAACACCATATATTTT
TRBV7-9	NA	NA	TRBJ2-7	CASSPIRDLNYEQYF	TGTGCCAGCAGCCCGATCCGGGACTTAAACTACGAGCAGTACTTC
TRBV2	NA	NA	TRBJ1-4	CASSRWGELFF	TGTGCCAGCAGCAGGTGGGGGGAACTGTTTTTT
TRBV5-1	NA	NA	TRBJ2-3	CASSDRTDTQYF	TGCGCCAGCAGCGACCGCACAGATACGCAGTATTTT
TRBV9	TRBD1	NA	TRBJ2-7	CASSNDRGLGEQYF	TGTGCCAGCAGCAATGACAGGGGGCTCGGCGAGCAGTACTTC
TRBV7-2	NA	NA	TRBJ1-2	CASSNRAIYGYTF	TGTGCCAGCAGTAACAGGGCAATCTATGGCTACACCTTC
TRBV7-6	TRBD2	NA	TRBJ2-3	CASSPFNGRSRYDTQYF	TGTGCCAGCAGCCCCTTTAACGGGAGGAGCCGCTACGACACGCAGTATTTT
TRBV6-5	NA	NA	TRBJ1-3	CASSSLTGNTIYF	TGTGCCAGCAGTTCCCTTACTGGAAACACCATATATTTT
TRBV7-9	TRBD1	NA	TRBJ1-2	CASSPRDRDYYGYTF	TGTGCCAGCAGCCCGAGGGACAGAGATTACTATGGCTACACCTTC
TRBV2	NA	NA	TRBJ2-7	CASRMGGYEQYF	TGTGCCAGCAGGATGGGGGGCTACGAGCAGTACTTC
TRBV25-1	NA	NA	TRBJ2-1	CASSDRHRGDKTDEQFF	TGTGCCAGCAGTGATCGGCATAGAGGGGACAAGACGGATGAGCAGTTCTTC
TRBV5-6	TRBD1	NA	TRBJ2-4	CASSWGTGSKLGKNIQYF	TGTGCCAGCAGCTGGGGGACAGGATCGAAACTTGGCAAAAACATTCAGTACTTC
TRBV21-1	NA	NA	TRBJ2-7	CASSKSGSGYEQYF	TGTGCCAGCAGCAAAAGCGGGTCGGGCTACGAGCAGTACTTC
TRBV5-5	NA	NA	TRBJ2-5	CASSSSSETQYF	TGTGCCAGCAGCTCTAGCTCAGAGACCCAGTACTTC
TRBV9	TRBD1	NA	TRBJ2-7	CASSVVFFVLGQNYEQYF	TGTGCCAGCAGCGTAGTCTTTTTCGTGTTGGGACAGAACTACGAGCAGTACTTC
TRBV12-5	TRBD2	NA	TRBJ2-5	CASGLVKAGLAGRDQYF	TGTGCTAGTGGTTTGGTTAAGGCGGGACTAGCGGGGAGGGACCAGTACTTC
TRBV19	TRBD1	once	TRBJ1-2	CASSSRGLDNYGYTF	TGTGCCAGTAGCTCCAGGGGGCTTGATAACTATGGCTACACCTTC
TRBV2	NA	NA	TRBJ2-1	CAGRGGSYNEQFF	TGTGCCGGCAGGGGTGGCTCCTACAATGAGCAGTTCTTC
TRBV4-2	TRBD2	once	TRBJ2-7	CASSQEWGTRYYEQYF	TGTGCCAGCAGCCAAGAGTGGGGGACTAGGTACTACGAGCAGTACTTC
TRBV12-5	TRBD1	NA	TRBJ2-3	CASGLNRGDTQYF	TGTGCTAGTGGTTTGAACAGGGGAGATACGCAGTATTTT